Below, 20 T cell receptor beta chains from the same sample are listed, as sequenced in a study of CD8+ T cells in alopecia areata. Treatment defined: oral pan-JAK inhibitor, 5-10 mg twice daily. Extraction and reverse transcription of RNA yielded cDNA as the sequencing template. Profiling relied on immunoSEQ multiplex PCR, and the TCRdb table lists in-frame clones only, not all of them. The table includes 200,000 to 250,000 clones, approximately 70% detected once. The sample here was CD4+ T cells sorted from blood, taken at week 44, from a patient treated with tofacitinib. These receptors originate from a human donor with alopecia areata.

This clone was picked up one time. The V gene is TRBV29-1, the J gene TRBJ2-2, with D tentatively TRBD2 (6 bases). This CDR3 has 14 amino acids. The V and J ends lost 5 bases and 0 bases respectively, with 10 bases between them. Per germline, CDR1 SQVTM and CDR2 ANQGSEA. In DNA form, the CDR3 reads TGCAGCGTTAAGGACTACGCGAACACCGGGGAGCTGTTTTTT. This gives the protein CSVKDYANTGELFF.

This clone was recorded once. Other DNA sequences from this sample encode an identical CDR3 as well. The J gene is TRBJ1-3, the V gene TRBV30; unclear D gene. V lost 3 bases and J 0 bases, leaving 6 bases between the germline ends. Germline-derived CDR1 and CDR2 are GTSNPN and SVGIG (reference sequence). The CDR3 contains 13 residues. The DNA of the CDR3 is TGTGCCTGGAGCGTATCCTCTGGAAACACCATATATTTT. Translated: CAWSVSSGNTIYF.

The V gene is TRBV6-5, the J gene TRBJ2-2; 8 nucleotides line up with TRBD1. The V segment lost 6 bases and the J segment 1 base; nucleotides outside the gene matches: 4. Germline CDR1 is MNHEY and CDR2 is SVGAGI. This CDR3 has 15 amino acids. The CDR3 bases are TGTGCCAGCAGATGGGACAGGCTGAACACCGGGGAGCTGTTTTTT. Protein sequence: CASRWDRLNTGELFF.

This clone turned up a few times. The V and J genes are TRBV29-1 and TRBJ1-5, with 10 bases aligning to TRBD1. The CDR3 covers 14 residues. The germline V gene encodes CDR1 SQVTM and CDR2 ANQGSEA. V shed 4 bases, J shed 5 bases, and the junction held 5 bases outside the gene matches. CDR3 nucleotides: TGCAGCGTTGCGGCCGGGACAGGGGATCAGCCCCAGCATTTT. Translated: CSVAAGTGDQPQHF.

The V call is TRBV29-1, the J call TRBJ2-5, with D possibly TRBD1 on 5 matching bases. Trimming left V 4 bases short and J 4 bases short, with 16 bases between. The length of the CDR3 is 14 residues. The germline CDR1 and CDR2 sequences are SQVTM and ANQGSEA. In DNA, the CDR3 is TGCAGCGTTGGCCCGAGACAGATCCCAGAGACCCAGTACTTC. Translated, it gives CSVGPRQIPETQYF. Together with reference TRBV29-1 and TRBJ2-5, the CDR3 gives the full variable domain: SAVISQKPSRDICQRGTSLTIQCQVDSQVTMMFWYRQQPGQSLTLIATANQGSEATYESGFVIDKFPISRPNLTFSTLTVSNMSPEDSSIYLCSVGPRQIPETQYFGPGTRLLVL.

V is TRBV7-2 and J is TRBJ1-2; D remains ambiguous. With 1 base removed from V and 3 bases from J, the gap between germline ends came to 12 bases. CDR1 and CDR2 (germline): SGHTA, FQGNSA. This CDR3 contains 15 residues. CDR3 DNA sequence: TGTGCCAGCAGCTTAGTCAGCAGGTCTGACTATGGCTACACCTTC. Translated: CASSLVSRSDYGYTF.

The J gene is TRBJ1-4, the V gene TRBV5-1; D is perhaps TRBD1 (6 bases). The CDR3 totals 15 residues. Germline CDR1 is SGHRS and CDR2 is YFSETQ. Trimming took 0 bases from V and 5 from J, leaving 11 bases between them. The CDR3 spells CASSLETGQNEKLFF. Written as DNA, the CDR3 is TGCGCCAGCAGCTTGGAGACAGGTCAAAATGAAAAACTGTTTTTT.

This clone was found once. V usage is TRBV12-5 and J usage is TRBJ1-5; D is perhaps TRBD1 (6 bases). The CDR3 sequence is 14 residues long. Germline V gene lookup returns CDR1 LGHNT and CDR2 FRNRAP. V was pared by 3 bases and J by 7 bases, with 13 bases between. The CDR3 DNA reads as TGTGCTAGTGGTTTAGGGGGGGCAGGCCAGCCCCAGCATTTT. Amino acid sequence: CASGLGGAGQPQHF.

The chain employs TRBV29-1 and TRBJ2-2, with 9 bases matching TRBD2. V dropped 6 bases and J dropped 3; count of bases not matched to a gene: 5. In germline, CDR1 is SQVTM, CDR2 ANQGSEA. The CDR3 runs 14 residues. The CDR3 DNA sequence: TGCAGCGTCCCGGGACTAGCATACACCGGGGAGCTGTTTTTT. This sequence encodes CSVPGLAYTGELFF.

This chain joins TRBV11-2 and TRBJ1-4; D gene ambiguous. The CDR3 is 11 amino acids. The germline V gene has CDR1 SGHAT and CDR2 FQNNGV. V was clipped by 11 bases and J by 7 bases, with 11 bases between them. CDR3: CADSNREKLFF. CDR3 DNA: TGTGCCGATTCAAATCGTGAAAAACTGTTTTTT.

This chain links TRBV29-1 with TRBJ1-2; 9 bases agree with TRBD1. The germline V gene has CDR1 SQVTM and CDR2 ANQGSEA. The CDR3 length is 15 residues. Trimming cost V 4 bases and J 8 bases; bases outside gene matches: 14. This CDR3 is CSVVERFSGTGGYTF. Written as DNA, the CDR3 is TGCAGCGTTGTTGAAAGGTTTTCCGGGACAGGGGGCTACACCTTC.

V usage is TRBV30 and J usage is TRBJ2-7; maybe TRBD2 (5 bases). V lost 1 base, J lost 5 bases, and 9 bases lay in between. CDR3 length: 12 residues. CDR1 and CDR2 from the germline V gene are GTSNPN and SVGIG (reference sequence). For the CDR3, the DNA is TGTGCCTGGAGTGCCCTAGCCCACGAGCAGTACTTC. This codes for CAWSALAHEQYF. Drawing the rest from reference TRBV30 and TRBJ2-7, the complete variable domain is SQTIHQWPATLVQPVGSPLSLECTVEGTSNPNLYWYRQAAGRGLQLLFYSVGIGQISSEVPQNLSASRPQDRQFILSSKKLLLSDSGFYLCAWSALAHEQYFGPGTRLTVT.

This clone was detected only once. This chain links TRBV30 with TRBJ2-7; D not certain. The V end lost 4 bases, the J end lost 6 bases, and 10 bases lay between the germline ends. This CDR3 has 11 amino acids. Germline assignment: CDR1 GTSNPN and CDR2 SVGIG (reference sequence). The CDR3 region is CAWIQGVEQYF. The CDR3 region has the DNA TGTGCCTGGATCCAAGGCGTCGAGCAGTACTTC.

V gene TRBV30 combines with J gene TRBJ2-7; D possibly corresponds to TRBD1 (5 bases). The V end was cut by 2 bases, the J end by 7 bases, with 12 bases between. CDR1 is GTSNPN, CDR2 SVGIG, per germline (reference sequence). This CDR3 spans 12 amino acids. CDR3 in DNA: TGTGCCTGGAGTTTGACAGCTCGTGAGCAGTACTTC. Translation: CAWSLTAREQYF.

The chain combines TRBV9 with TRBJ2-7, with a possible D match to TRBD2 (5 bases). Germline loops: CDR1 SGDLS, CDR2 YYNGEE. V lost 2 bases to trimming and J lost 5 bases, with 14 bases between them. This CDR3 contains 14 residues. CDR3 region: CASSVSGFGNEQYF. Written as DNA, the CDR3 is TGTGCCAGCAGCGTTTCGGGGTTTGGCAACGAGCAGTACTTC.

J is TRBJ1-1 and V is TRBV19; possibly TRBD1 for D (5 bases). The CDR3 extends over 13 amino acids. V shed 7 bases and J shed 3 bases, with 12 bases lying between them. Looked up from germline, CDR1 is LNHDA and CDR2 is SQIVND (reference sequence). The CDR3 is CASTLGDHTEAFF. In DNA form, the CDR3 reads TGTGCCAGTACGTTGGGGGATCACACTGAAGCTTTCTTT.

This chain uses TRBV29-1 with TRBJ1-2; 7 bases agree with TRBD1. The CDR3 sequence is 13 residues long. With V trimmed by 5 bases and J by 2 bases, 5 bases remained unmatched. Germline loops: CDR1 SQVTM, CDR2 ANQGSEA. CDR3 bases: TGCAGCGTTCGGCAGGGGGTGAACTATGGCTACACCTTC. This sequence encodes CSVRQGVNYGYTF.

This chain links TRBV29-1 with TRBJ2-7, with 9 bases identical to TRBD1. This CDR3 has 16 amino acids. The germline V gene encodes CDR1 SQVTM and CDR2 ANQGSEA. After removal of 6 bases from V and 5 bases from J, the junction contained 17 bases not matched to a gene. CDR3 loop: CSVMGGQGGSTHEQYF. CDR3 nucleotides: TGCAGCGTCATGGGGGGACAGGGTGGTTCTACCCACGAGCAGTACTTC.

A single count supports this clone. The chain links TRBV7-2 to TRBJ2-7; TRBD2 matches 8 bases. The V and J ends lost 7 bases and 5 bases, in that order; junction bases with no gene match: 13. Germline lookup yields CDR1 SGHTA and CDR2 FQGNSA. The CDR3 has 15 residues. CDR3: CASIGPGGRKNEQYF. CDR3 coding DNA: TGTGCCAGCATAGGACCGGGGGGGAGGAAGAACGAGCAGTACTTC.

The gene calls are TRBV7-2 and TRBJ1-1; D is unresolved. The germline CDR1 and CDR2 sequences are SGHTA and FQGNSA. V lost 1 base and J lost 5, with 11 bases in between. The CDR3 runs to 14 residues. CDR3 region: CASSLEAGMTEAFF. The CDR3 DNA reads TGTGCCAGCAGCTTAGAGGCGGGAATGACTGAAGCTTTCTTT. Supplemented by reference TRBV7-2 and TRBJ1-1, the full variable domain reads GAGVSQSPSNKVTEKGKDVELRCDPISGHTALYWYRQSLGQGLEFLIYFQGNSAPDKSGLPSDRFSAERTGGSVSTLTIQRTQQEDSAVYLCASSLEAGMTEAFFGQGTRLTVV.